This TCR beta chain is from a study of blood T cell repertoires in COVID-19. The CDR3 has 15 residues. Germline CDR1 is KGHDR and CDR2 is SFDVKD. Trimming took off 3 bases at V and 3 bases at J, with 13 bases between the two ends. Some clones are missing from TCRdb's copy, which holds only in-frame ones; the method was immunoSEQ multiplex PCR. The repertoire consists of around 300,000 clones, with roughly 80% occurring once and the leading ten covering around 10%. Sample: peripheral blood. This sequence joins TRBV24-1 and TRBJ2-5; maybe TRBD1 (6 bases). The sequence was obtained from a woman aged 50 to 65 who had recovered from COVID-19. This chain's CDR3 is CATSDPGAGEETQYF. DNA of the CDR3: TGTGCCACCAGTGATCCTGGGGCAGGGGAAGAGACCCAGTACTTC.